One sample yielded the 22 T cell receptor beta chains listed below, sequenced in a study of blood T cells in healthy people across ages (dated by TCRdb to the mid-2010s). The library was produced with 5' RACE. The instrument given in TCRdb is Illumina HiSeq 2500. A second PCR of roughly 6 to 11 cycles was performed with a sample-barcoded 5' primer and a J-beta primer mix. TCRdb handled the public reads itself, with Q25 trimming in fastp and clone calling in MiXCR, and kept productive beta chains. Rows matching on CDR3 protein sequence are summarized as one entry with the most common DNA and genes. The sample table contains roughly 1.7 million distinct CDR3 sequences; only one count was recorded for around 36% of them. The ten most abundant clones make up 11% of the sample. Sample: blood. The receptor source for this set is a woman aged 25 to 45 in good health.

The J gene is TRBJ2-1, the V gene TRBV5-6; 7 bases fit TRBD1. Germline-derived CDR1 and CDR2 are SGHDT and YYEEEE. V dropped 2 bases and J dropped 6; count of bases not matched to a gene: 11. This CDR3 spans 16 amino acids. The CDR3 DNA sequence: TGTGCCAGCAGCTTTAACAGGGGCACCGTGTCCAATGAGCAGTTCTTC. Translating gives CASSFNRGTVSNEQFF.

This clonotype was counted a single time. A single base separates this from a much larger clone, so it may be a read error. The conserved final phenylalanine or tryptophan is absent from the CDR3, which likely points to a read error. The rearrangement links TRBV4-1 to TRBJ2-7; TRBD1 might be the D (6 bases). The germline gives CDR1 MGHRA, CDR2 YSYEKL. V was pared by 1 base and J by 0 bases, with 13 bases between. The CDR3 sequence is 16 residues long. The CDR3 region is CASSQGVGTTSYEQYC. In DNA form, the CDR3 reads TGCGCCAGCAGCCAAGGCGTAGGGACAACCTCCTACGAGCAGTACTGC.

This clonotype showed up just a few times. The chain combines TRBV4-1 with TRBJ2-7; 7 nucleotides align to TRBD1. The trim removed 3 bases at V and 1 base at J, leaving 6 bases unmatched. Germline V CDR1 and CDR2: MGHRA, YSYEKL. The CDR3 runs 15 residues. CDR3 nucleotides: TGCGCCAGCAGCCACGGACAGGTGTATTCCTACGAGCAGTACTTC. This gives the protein CASSHGQVYSYEQYF.

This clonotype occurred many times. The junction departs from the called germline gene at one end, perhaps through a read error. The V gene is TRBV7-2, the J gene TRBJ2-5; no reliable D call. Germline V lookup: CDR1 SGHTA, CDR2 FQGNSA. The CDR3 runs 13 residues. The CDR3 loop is CASSRGLGETQYF. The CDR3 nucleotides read TGCGCCAGCAGCCGCGGCCTTGGGGAGACCCAGTACTTC.

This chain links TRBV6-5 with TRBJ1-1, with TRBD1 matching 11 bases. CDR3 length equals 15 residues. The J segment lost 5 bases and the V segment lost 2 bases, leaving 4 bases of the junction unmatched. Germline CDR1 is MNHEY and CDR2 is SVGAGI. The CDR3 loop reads CASSYGGQGGTEAFF. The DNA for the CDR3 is TGTGCCAGCAGTTACGGGGGACAGGGGGGGACTGAAGCTTTCTTT.

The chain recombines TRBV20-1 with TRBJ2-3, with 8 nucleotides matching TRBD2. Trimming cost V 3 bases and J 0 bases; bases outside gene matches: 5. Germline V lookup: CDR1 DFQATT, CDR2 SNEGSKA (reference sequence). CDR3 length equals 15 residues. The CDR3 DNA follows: TGCAGTGCTAGTGCGGGAGGTGTGAGCACAGATACGCAGTATTTT. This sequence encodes CSASAGGVSTDTQYF.

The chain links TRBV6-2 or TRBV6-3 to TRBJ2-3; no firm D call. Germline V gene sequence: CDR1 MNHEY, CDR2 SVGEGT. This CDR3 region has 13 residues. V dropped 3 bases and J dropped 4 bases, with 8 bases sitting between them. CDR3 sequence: CASSYRRADTQYF. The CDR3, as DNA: TGTGCCAGCAGTTATCGGCGCGCAGATACGCAGTATTTT.

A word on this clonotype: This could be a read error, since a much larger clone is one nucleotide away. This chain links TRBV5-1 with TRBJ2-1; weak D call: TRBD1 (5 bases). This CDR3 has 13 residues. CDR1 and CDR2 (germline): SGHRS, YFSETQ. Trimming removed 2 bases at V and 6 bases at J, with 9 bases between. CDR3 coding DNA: TGCGCCAGCAGCTTCGAAGGGGTCAATGAGCAGTTCTTC. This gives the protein CASSFEGVNEQFF. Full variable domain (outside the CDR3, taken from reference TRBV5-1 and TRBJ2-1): KAGVTQTPRYLIKTRGQQVTLSCSPISGHRSVSWYQQTPGQGLQFLFEYFSETQRNKGNFPGRFSGRQFSNSRSEMNVSTLELGDSALYLCASSFEGVNEQFFGPGTRLTVL.

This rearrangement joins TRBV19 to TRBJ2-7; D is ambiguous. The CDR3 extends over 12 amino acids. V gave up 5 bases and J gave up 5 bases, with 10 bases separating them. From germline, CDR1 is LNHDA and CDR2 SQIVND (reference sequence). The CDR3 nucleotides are TGTGCCAGTAGTCACACGCCGAACGAGCAGTACTTC. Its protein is CASSHTPNEQYF.

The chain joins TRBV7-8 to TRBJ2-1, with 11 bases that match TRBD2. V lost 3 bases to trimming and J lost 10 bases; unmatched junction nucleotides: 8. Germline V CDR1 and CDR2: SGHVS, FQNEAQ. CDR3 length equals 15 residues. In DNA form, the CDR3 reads TGTGCCAGCAGCTTTAGTAGCGGGGGGGCGGCGGAGCAGTTCTTC. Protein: CASSFSSGGAAEQFF.

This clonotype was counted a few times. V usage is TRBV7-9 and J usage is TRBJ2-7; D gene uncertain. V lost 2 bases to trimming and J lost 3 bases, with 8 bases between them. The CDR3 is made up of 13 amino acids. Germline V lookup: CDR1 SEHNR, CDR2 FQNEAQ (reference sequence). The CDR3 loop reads CASSLSGYYEQYF. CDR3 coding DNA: TGTGCCAGCAGCTTATCAGGATACTACGAGCAGTACTTC.

CDR3 coding DNA: TGTGCCAGCAGCTTAGCCAATAGTGGGGGACTAGAGACCCAGTACTTC. Translation: CASSLANSGGLETQYF. The chain combines TRBV7-6 with TRBJ2-5; a possible D gene is TRBD2 (6 bases). V was cut by 0 bases and J by 4 bases, with 15 bases left in between. Germline V gene data show CDR1 as SGHVS and CDR2 as FNYEAQ. This CDR3 has 16 residues.

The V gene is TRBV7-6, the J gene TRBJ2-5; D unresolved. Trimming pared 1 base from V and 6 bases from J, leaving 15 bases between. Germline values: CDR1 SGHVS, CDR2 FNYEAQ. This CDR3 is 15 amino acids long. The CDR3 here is CASSLGLSLSQTQYF. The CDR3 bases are TGTGCCAGCAGCTTAGGACTCTCCCTCTCCCAGACCCAGTACTTC.

CDR3 sequence (DNA): TGTGCCAGCACCTCGAATTCGCAGGGTGAGCAGTTCTTC. Amino acids: CASTSNSQGEQFF. The gene calls are TRBV12-3 or TRBV12-4 and TRBJ2-1; the D gene is possibly TRBD1 (5 bases). V was cut by 7 bases and J by 9 bases, with 16 bases left in between. CDR3 size: 13 residues.

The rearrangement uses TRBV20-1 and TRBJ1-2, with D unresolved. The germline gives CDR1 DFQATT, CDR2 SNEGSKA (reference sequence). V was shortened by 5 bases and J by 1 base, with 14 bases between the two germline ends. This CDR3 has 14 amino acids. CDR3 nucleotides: TGCAGTGCTGATACGCCGGAATATAACTATGGCTACACCTTC. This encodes CSADTPEYNYGYTF.

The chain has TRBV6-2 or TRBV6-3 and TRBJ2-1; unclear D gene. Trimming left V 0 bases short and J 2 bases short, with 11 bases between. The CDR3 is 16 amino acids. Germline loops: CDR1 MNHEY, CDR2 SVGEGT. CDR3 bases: TGTGCCAGCAGTTACTCCGGTAGGTCCACCTACAATGAGCAGTTCTTC. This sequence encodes CASSYSGRSTYNEQFF.

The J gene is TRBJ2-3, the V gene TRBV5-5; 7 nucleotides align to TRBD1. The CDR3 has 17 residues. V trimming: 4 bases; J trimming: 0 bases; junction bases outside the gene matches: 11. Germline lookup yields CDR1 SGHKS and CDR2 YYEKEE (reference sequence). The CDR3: CASSNRTGYTSTDTQYF. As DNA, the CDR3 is TGTGCCAGCAGCAACAGGACAGGCTATACTAGCACAGATACGCAGTATTTT.

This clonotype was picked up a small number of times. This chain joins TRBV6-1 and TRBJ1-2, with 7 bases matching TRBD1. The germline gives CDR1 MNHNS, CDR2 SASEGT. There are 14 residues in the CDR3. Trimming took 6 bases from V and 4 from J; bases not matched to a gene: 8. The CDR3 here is CASRSGGSLYGYTF. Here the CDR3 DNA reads TGTGCCAGCAGGTCAGGGGGATCTCTCTATGGCTACACCTTC.

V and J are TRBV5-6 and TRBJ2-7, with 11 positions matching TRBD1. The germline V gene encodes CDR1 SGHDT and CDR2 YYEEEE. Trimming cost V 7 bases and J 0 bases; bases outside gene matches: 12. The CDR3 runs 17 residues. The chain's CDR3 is CASPEIGQGASSYEQYF. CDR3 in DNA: TGTGCCAGCCCCGAAATTGGACAGGGGGCCAGCTCCTACGAGCAGTACTTC.

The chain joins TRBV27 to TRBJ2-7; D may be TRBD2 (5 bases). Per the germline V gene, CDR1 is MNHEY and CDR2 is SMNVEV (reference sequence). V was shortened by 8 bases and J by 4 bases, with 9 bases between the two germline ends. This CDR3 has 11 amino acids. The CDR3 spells CASWGEYEQYF. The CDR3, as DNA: TGTGCCAGCTGGGGAGAGTACGAGCAGTACTTC.

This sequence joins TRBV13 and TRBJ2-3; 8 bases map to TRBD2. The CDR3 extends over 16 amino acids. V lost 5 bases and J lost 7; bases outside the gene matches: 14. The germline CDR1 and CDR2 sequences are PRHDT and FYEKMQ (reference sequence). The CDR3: CASSPKSGTRRNTQYF. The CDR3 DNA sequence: TGTGCCAGCAGCCCGAAATCCGGGACTAGACGTAATACGCAGTATTTT.

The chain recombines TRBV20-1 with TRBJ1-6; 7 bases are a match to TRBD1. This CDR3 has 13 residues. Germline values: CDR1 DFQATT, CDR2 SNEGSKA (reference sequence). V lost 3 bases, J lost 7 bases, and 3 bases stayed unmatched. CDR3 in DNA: TGCAGTGCTAGGACAGGGAGCAATTCACCCCTCCACTTT. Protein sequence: CSARTGSNSPLHF.